Shown below are 31 T cell receptor beta chains from a single sample sequenced in a study of blood T cells in healthy people across ages. A sample-barcoded 5' primer and a J-beta primer mix were used in a second PCR of about 6 to 11 cycles. TCRdb redid the calling of the 5' RACE reads with MiXCR, one entry per CDR3 protein. This repertoire shows over 1.5 million distinct CDR3 sequences, around 48% found once; its top ten account for roughly 2%. The specimen was blood. These receptors came from a woman aged 40-49 years in good health.

This chain connects TRBV4-3 to TRBJ2-7, with D possibly TRBD2 on 7 matching bases. This CDR3 has 16 amino acids. CDR1 and CDR2 (germline): LGHNA, YSLEER. V was shortened by 0 bases and J by 5 bases, with 17 bases between the two germline ends. DNA for the CDR3: TGCGCCAGCAGCCAAGATAGGGGGGGCCGAATGAACGAGCAGTACTTC. Protein: CASSQDRGGRMNEQYF.

V usage is TRBV5-1 and J usage is TRBJ2-3, with TRBD2 identical over 14 bases. J gave up 5 bases and V 3 bases, and 5 bases lay outside the gene matches. CDR3 length: 16 residues. The germline gives CDR1 SGHRS, CDR2 YFSETQ. In nucleotides, the CDR3 is TGCGCCAGCAGCTCGGGACTAGCGGGGGCCGTAGATACGCAGTATTTT. It codes for CASSSGLAGAVDTQYF.

The chain is built from TRBV28 and TRBJ2-3, with TRBD1 matching 9 bases. The CDR3 is 16 amino acids. Germline V gene data show CDR1 as MDHEN and CDR2 as SYDVKM. Trimming took 4 bases from V and 4 from J; bases not matched to a gene: 9. The CDR3 protein is CASSSYRDRDSDTQYF. CDR3 sequence (DNA): TGTGCCAGCAGTTCATACCGGGACAGGGACTCAGATACGCAGTATTTT.

In its sample, this clonotype was seen once. The CDR3: CASSLSVRGNSPLHF. The CDR3 DNA sequence: TGTGCCAGCAGTTTATCTGTCAGAGGGAATTCACCCCTCCACTTT. The gene calls are TRBV28 and TRBJ1-6, with no clear D. CDR3 length: 15 amino acids. The V and J ends lost 1 base and 7 bases respectively, with 11 bases between them. Germline V CDR1 and CDR2: MDHEN, SYDVKM.

V usage is TRBV14 and J usage is TRBJ2-5, with D possibly being TRBD1 (6 bases). The CDR3 contains 15 residues. Trimming removed 3 bases at V and 11 bases at J, with 22 bases between. The germline gives CDR1 SGHDN, CDR2 FVKESK. The CDR3 coding sequence is TGTGCCAGCAGCCAGTTACAGGGAGTGTCCAATGAGCAGTACTTC. Amino acid sequence: CASSQLQGVSNEQYF.

This rearrangement joins TRBV4-2 to TRBJ1-5; 10 bases map to TRBD1. The germline gives CDR1 LGHNA, CDR2 YNFKEQ. J was trimmed by 3 bases and V by 0 bases; bases with no gene match: 8. This CDR3 region has 18 residues. The CDR3 region is CASSQDKDRGPNNQPQHF. The CDR3 DNA reads as TGTGCCAGCAGCCAAGATAAAGACAGGGGGCCAAACAATCAGCCCCAGCATTTT.

V is TRBV7-8 and J is TRBJ2-1; unclear D gene. The germline V gene encodes CDR1 SGHVS and CDR2 FQNEAQ. Trimming took 1 base from V and 5 from J, leaving 9 bases between them. The length of the CDR3 is 14 residues. The CDR3 sequence is CASSLGPKNNEQFF. The CDR3 DNA reads TGTGCCAGCAGCTTAGGACCGAAGAACAATGAGCAGTTCTTC. Using reference TRBV7-8 and TRBJ2-1 for the parts outside the CDR3, the full variable domain is GAGVSQSPRYKVAKRGQDVALRCDPISGHVSLFWYQQALGQGPEFLTYFQNEAQLDKSGLPSDRFFAERPEGSVSTLKIQRTQQEDSAVYLCASSLGPKNNEQFFGPGTRLTVL.

This clonotype was seen only a few times. The chain has TRBV7-6 and TRBJ2-4, with D tentatively TRBD2 (5 bases). The CDR3 contains 15 residues. V dropped 1 base and J dropped 7 bases, with 14 bases sitting between them. Germline V lookup: CDR1 SGHVS, CDR2 FNYEAQ. Written as DNA, the CDR3 is TGTGCCAGCAGCTTAGGGGCAGGAGGAAGGAACATTCAGTACTTC. It translates to CASSLGAGGRNIQYF.

DNA of the CDR3: TGTGCCAGCAGCCACAACGAAGGCGAGACCCAGTACTTC. Residues: CASSHNEGETQYF. The chain uses TRBV4-2 and TRBJ2-5; no clear D. Trimming pared 3 bases from V and 5 bases from J, leaving 10 bases between. Per the germline V gene, CDR1 is LGHNA and CDR2 is YNFKEQ. The CDR3 covers 13 residues.

J is TRBJ2-4 and V is TRBV28; D unclear. The end of the DNA is better explained by TRBJ2-7, so the J call may be wrong. CDR1 MDHEN and CDR2 SYDVKM come from the germline V gene. This CDR3 comprises 14 residues. The CDR3 DNA is TGTGCCAGCAGTTTCCTCTCGGCTGGCGACGAGCAGTACTTC. Protein sequence: CASSFLSAGDEQYF.

This clonotype was recorded a few times. This chain uses TRBV7-9 with TRBJ2-4; D ambiguous. The CDR3 length is 14 residues. Germline CDR1 reads SEHNR; CDR2 reads FQNEAQ (reference sequence). The V end was cut by 5 bases, the J end by 0 bases, with 8 bases between. The CDR3 protein is CASSVQVAKNIQYF. CDR3 nucleotide sequence: TGTGCCAGCAGCGTACAAGTAGCCAAAAACATTCAGTACTTC. Filled out from reference TRBV7-9 and TRBJ2-4, the complete variable domain reads DTGVSQNPRHKITKRGQNVTFRCDPISEHNRLYWYRQTLGQGPEFLTYFQNEAQLEKSRLLSDRFSAERPKGSFSTLEIQRTEQGDSAMYLCASSVQVAKNIQYFGAGTRLSVL.

This clonotype was counted a few times. V usage is TRBV5-1 and J usage is TRBJ1-1; possibly TRBD1 for D (6 bases). The germline V gene encodes CDR1 SGHRS and CDR2 YFSETQ. The CDR3 consists of 14 residues. Trimming cost V 4 bases and J 2 bases, with 12 bases left between them. This CDR3 is CASSPRGTNTEAFF. The CDR3 region has the DNA TGCGCCAGCAGCCCCCGGGGGACAAACACTGAAGCTTTCTTT.

The chain joins TRBV5-8 to TRBJ2-1, with D perhaps being TRBD1 or TRBD2 (6 bases each). Trimming left V 1 base short and J 7 bases short, with 18 bases between. The CDR3 is 16 amino acids. Germline values: CDR1 SGHTS, CDR2 YDEGEE. Here the CDR3 DNA reads TGTGCCAGCAGCTTGTTAAGGGGGAGGAAGCGAAATGAGCAGTTCTTC. As protein: CASSLLRGRKRNEQFF.

To note about this clonotype: An end of the junction differs from the germline gene, which may be a read error. The CDR3 loop is CGSSQASGGLSTETQYF. The CDR3, as DNA: TGTGGCAGCAGCCAAGCTAGCGGGGGCCTTTCCACGGAGACCCAGTACTTC. The genes are TRBV3-1 and TRBJ2-5; 10 nucleotides agree with TRBD2. This CDR3 has 17 residues. The germline V gene has CDR1 LGHDT and CDR2 YNNKEL (reference sequence).

This clonotype has a handful of counts. CDR3 bases: TGCAGTGCTAGCAACAGGCCCCTCGGCACAGATACGCAGTATTTT. Amino acid sequence: CSASNRPLGTDTQYF. This chain uses TRBV20-1 with TRBJ2-3, with a weak D call TRBD1 (5 bases). Trimming removed 3 bases at V and 1 base at J, with 14 bases between. The CDR3 totals 15 residues. Germline V lookup: CDR1 DFQATT, CDR2 SNEGSKA (reference sequence).

This chain uses TRBV28 with TRBJ1-1; D perhaps matches TRBD1 (5 bases). Trimming pared 2 bases from V and 4 bases from J, leaving 17 bases between. Per the germline V gene, CDR1 is MDHEN and CDR2 is SYDVKM. The CDR3 is 16 residues long. As DNA, the CDR3 is TGTGCCAGCAGTTTAGGGGGGGACGGTTACGGCACTGAAGCTTTCTTT. Residues: CASSLGGDGYGTEAFF.

A few counts support this clonotype. The rearrangement uses TRBV6-5 and TRBJ1-2; no firm D call. V was cut by 6 bases and J by 4 bases, with 12 bases left in between. Germline CDR1 reads MNHEY; CDR2 reads SVGAGI. The CDR3 sequence is 13 residues long. This CDR3 is CASSPMGGYGYTF. The CDR3 nucleotides read TGTGCCAGCAGCCCAATGGGCGGCTATGGCTACACCTTC.

The chain joins TRBV20-1 to TRBJ2-2, with 7 bases matching TRBD2. Germline CDR1 is DFQATT and CDR2 is SNEGSKA (reference sequence). The length of the CDR3 is 15 residues. J was trimmed by 1 base and V by 6 bases; bases with no gene match: 8. The CDR3 is CSAAPGGLNTGELFF. For the CDR3, the DNA is TGCAGTGCCGCTCCGGGGGGTCTGAACACCGGGGAGCTGTTTTTT.

This clonotype was counted a few times. The chain has TRBV12-3 or TRBV12-4 and TRBJ2-6; D might be TRBD1 or TRBD2, each matching 6 bases. The CDR3 has 15 residues. Trimming stripped 8 bases from V and 2 bases from J, with 13 bases between. This chain's CDR3 is CASCQRGAGANVLTF. The CDR3 DNA reads as TGTGCCAGCTGCCAGAGGGGGGCTGGGGCCAACGTCCTGACTTTC.

Only a few counts were recorded for this clonotype. V usage is TRBV10-3 and J usage is TRBJ2-7; D is perhaps TRBD1 (6 bases). CDR1 ENHRY and CDR2 SYGVKD come from the germline V gene. The length of the CDR3 is 15 residues. V shed 9 bases and J shed 0 bases, with 18 bases lying between them. CDR3 bases: TGTGCCATGCACTACAGGGACGTTAGCTCCTACGAGCAGTACTTC. Protein: CAMHYRDVSSYEQYF.

This chain links TRBV6-2 or TRBV6-3 with TRBJ1-5; D is ambiguous. The V end lost 5 bases, the J end lost 5 bases, and 19 bases lay between the germline ends. The germline V gene encodes CDR1 MNHEY and CDR2 SVGEGT. This CDR3 has 16 amino acids. The CDR3 here is CASSPPVGNRDQPQHF. CDR3 nucleotide sequence: TGTGCCAGCAGTCCCCCGGTCGGGAATCGGGATCAGCCCCAGCATTTT.

This clonotype was seen only once. The chain combines TRBV11-2 with TRBJ2-1; D is perhaps TRBD2 (5 bases). The CDR3 has 16 amino acids. Trimming stripped 5 bases from V and 4 bases from J, with 18 bases between. Germline loops: CDR1 SGHAT, CDR2 FQNNGV. The CDR3 sequence is CASSRSLASPYNEQFF. CDR3 coding DNA: TGTGCCAGCAGCCGCTCCCTGGCTAGCCCTTACAATGAGCAGTTCTTC.

The chain couples TRBV7-2 to TRBJ2-7; the D call may be TRBD1 or TRBD2 (5 bases each). The CDR3 is 16 amino acids. Trimming took 3 bases from V and 10 from J, leaving 25 bases between them. CDR1 and CDR2 (germline): SGHTA, FQGNSA. The CDR3 DNA sequence: TGTGCCAGCAGCTTTCGAGAGGTACGAGGGGCTCCGATTCAGTACTTC. Protein product: CASSFREVRGAPIQYF.

The sample holds a few counts of this clonotype. Germline is not matched at one junction end, which may reflect a read error. The J gene is TRBJ2-3, the V gene TRBV5-1; 8 nucleotides align to TRBD1. CDR3 length: 14 residues. Germline-derived CDR1 and CDR2 are SGHRS and YFSETQ. The CDR3 region is CASSPTGATDTQYF. For the CDR3, the DNA is TGTGCCAGCAGCCCGACAGGGGCGACAGATACGCAGTATTTT.

This clonotype was seen a handful of times. The chain couples TRBV18 to TRBJ1-2; TRBD1 matches 8 bases. V dropped 5 bases and J dropped 8; count of bases not matched to a gene: 4. CDR1 is KGHSH and CDR2 is LQKENI in the germline V gene. The CDR3 is 12 residues long. The CDR3 region is CASSSRGLGYTF. Here the CDR3 DNA reads TGTGCCAGCTCATCCAGGGGGCTCGGCTACACCTTC.

The rearrangement links TRBV7-2 to TRBJ1-2; D gene uncertain. The CDR3 has 12 residues. Trimming cost V 1 base and J 6 bases, with 6 bases left between them. Germline V gene sequence: CDR1 SGHTA, CDR2 FQGNSA. The CDR3, as DNA: TGTGCCAGCAGCTTAGTACTAAATGGCTACACCTTC. This sequence encodes CASSLVLNGYTF.

The chain has TRBV5-1 and TRBJ2-7, with a weak D call TRBD1 (6 bases). This CDR3 spans 12 amino acids. Trimming took 3 bases from V and 6 from J, leaving 10 bases between them. Germline V gives CDR1 SGHRS, CDR2 YFSETQ. The CDR3 sequence: CASSSQGSEQYF. Written as DNA, the CDR3 is TGCGCCAGCAGCTCACAGGGATCCGAGCAGTACTTC.

The sample holds a few counts of this clonotype. This chain uses TRBV5-6 with TRBJ1-1, with a possible D match to TRBD1 (5 bases). Trimming took off 1 base at V and 5 bases at J, with 18 bases between the two ends. Germline V gene data show CDR1 as SGHDT and CDR2 as YYEEEE. CDR3 length: 16 residues. The CDR3 loop is CASSLWGEGKSTEAFF. The CDR3 DNA reads TGTGCCAGCAGCTTGTGGGGAGAGGGGAAAAGTACTGAAGCTTTCTTT.

The genes are TRBV6-5 and TRBJ1-6; 7 positions agree with TRBD1. The CDR3 consists of 15 residues. The ends lost 2 bases at V and 9 bases at J; junction bases unmatched: 7. Germline-derived CDR1 and CDR2 are MNHEY and SVGAGI. Written as DNA, the CDR3 is TGTGCCAGCAGTTACCAGAACAGGGGAGGTTCACCCCTCCACTTT. As protein: CASSYQNRGGSPLHF.

The chain couples TRBV20-1 to TRBJ1-1; D is undetermined. Per germline, CDR1 DFQATT and CDR2 SNEGSKA (reference sequence). V was clipped by 5 bases and J by 2 bases, with 12 bases between them. This CDR3 spans 13 amino acids. This chain's CDR3 is CSAPKAFNTEAFF. The CDR3 nucleotides read TGCAGTGCTCCGAAGGCGTTCAACACTGAAGCTTTCTTT.

The V and J genes are TRBV28 and TRBJ1-5; D is undetermined. The CDR3 has 13 residues. Trimming removed 6 bases from V and 6 bases from J, with 12 bases in between. Germline V gives CDR1 MDHEN, CDR2 SYDVKM. The CDR3: CASRFGFVQPQHF. The CDR3, as DNA: TGTGCCAGCAGATTCGGGTTCGTTCAGCCCCAGCATTTT.